Sequencing of this T cell receptor (beta chain) was carried out in a study of cytomegalovirus exposure and HLA in healthy donors. Broader study findings: Overall, around 150 TCR beta chains were annotated as cytomegalovirus-associated. Highest at DRB1 and lowest at HLA-C, TCR association rates differed among HLA loci in a later analysis.

V trimming: 4 bases; J trimming: 4 bases; junction bases outside the gene matches: 6. Germline values: CDR1 MNHNS, CDR2 SASEGT. The CDR3 is 15 amino acids. This clone turned up a few times. The target antigen is unknown. PCR primers comprised 60 Vbeta and 13 Jbeta primers. Profiled with immunoSEQ multiplex PCR; TCRdb holds only in-frame clones, not every one. The sample includes approximately 190,000 clones, roughly 76% of them seen just once. The sequence was collected from a man in his forties in good health and CMV-seropositive. The sample taken for sequencing was PBMCs. V usage is TRBV6-1 and J usage is TRBJ1-3; 8 bases agree with TRBD1. CDR3 loop: CASSARTGWGNTIYF. The CDR3 nucleotides are TGTGCCAGCAGTGCCCGGACAGGGTGGGGAAACACCATATATTTT.